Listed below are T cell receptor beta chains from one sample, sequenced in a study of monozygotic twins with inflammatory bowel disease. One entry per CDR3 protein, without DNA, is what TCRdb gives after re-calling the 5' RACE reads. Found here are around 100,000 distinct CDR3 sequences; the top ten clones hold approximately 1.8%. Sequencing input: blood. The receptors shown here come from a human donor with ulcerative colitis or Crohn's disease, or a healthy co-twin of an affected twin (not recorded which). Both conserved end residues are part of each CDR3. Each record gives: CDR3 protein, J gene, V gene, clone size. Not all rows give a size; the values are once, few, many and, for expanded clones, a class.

CDR3 protein: CSARVVGGADTQYF
J gene: TRBJ2-3
V gene: TRBV20-1
clone size: .

CDR3 protein: CASSLGTGKDQPQHF
J gene: TRBJ1-5
V gene: TRBV5-4
clone size: .

CDR3 protein: CASSDRKSTDTQYF
J gene: TRBJ2-3
V gene: TRBV10-2
clone size: medium-sized

CDR3 protein: CSGHLDTSNTEAFF
J gene: TRBJ1-1
V gene: TRBV29-1
clone size: .

CDR3 protein: CASSAGTSNGELFF
J gene: TRBJ2-2
V gene: TRBV9
clone size: .

CDR3 protein: CASSFNDRTKNIQYF
J gene: TRBJ2-4
V gene: TRBV5-1
clone size: .

CDR3 protein: CASSLDRVAYEQYF
J gene: TRBJ2-7
V gene: TRBV18
clone size: .

CDR3 protein: CASSQRSSGDYEQYF
J gene: TRBJ2-7
V gene: TRBV7-2
clone size: .

CDR3 protein: CASSRDGTSSYEQYF
J gene: TRBJ2-7
V gene: TRBV5-1
clone size: .

CDR3 protein: CAGRRGTYNEQFF
J gene: TRBJ2-1
V gene: TRBV12-3/TRBV12-4
clone size: .

CDR3 protein: CASSLARETGLSDTQYF
J gene: TRBJ2-3
V gene: TRBV7-9
clone size: .

CDR3 protein: CASSKGILYNEQFF
J gene: TRBJ2-1
V gene: TRBV19
clone size: .

CDR3 protein: CASSPKNEKPFF
J gene: TRBJ1-4
V gene: TRBV18
clone size: .

CDR3 protein: CASSPNWDSYEQYF
J gene: TRBJ2-7
V gene: TRBV9
clone size: .

CDR3 protein: CSAASHGEQYF
J gene: TRBJ2-7
V gene: TRBV20-1
clone size: .

CDR3 protein: CASSYSSSRYSGANVLTF
J gene: TRBJ2-6
V gene: TRBV6-5
clone size: .

CDR3 protein: CSASLRLNSYNEQFF
J gene: TRBJ2-1
V gene: TRBV20-1
clone size: .

CDR3 protein: CASSAKQGAYNEQFF
J gene: TRBJ2-1
V gene: TRBV11-2
clone size: .

CDR3 protein: CSAPQTGGGQPQHF
J gene: TRBJ1-5
V gene: TRBV20-1
clone size: .

CDR3 protein: CASSAPGQAYNEQFF
J gene: TRBJ2-1
V gene: TRBV19
clone size: .

CDR3 protein: CASSLGSLDTQYF
J gene: TRBJ2-3
V gene: TRBV5-1
clone size: .

CDR3 protein: CASSPPGLSPYEQYF
J gene: TRBJ2-7
V gene: TRBV5-1
clone size: .

CDR3 protein: CASSLAGGLGETQYF
J gene: TRBJ2-5
V gene: TRBV7-2
clone size: medium-sized

CDR3 protein: CASSPPWGSREQYF
J gene: TRBJ2-7
V gene: TRBV18
clone size: .

CDR3 protein: CSVQGPTGGYEQYF
J gene: TRBJ2-7
V gene: TRBV29-1
clone size: .

CDR3 protein: CASSLDRSTWDGYTF
J gene: TRBJ1-2
V gene: TRBV7-9
clone size: .

CDR3 protein: CASSRPPGQKNEAFF
J gene: TRBJ1-1
V gene: TRBV19
clone size: .

CDR3 protein: CAGGSRGLLETQYF
J gene: TRBJ2-5
V gene: TRBV7-2
clone size: .

CDR3 protein: CASYQKGGGKFF
J gene: TRBJ2-1
V gene: TRBV6-5
clone size: .

CDR3 protein: CASSQGRLARHEQYF
J gene: TRBJ2-7
V gene: TRBV3-1
clone size: .

CDR3 protein: CASRPGGQYEQYF
J gene: TRBJ2-7
V gene: TRBV12-3/TRBV12-4
clone size: .

CDR3 protein: CASSFPTPRHNEQFF
J gene: TRBJ2-1
V gene: TRBV7-8
clone size: .

CDR3 protein: CASSSSTGGGEKLFF
J gene: TRBJ1-4
V gene: TRBV5-1
clone size: .

CDR3 protein: CASSFDRIHTGELFF
J gene: TRBJ2-2
V gene: TRBV7-2
clone size: .

CDR3 protein: CASIPTRPGQGTYEQYF
J gene: TRBJ2-7
V gene: TRBV5-5
clone size: .

CDR3 protein: CASSFSRSFSYEQYF
J gene: TRBJ2-7
V gene: TRBV7-2
clone size: .

CDR3 protein: CSARENTGELFF
J gene: TRBJ2-2
V gene: TRBV20-1
clone size: .

CDR3 protein: CASSLEWTGSVVSSYNEQFF
J gene: TRBJ2-1
V gene: TRBV11-1
clone size: .

CDR3 protein: CASSLDRVVHGYTF
J gene: TRBJ1-2
V gene: TRBV5-1
clone size: .

CDR3 protein: CSAGTGSIGNTIYF
J gene: TRBJ1-3
V gene: TRBV20-1
clone size: .

CDR3 protein: CSALTQNPYGYTF
J gene: TRBJ1-2
V gene: TRBV20-1
clone size: .

CDR3 protein: CSAQQAVFGETQYF
J gene: TRBJ2-5
V gene: TRBV20-1
clone size: .

CDR3 protein: CSADSGPTQYF
J gene: TRBJ2-3
V gene: TRBV20-1
clone size: .

CDR3 protein: CASSLGLQNNEQFF
J gene: TRBJ2-1
V gene: TRBV5-4
clone size: .

CDR3 protein: CASSQDSTETDTQYF
J gene: TRBJ2-3
V gene: TRBV4-1
clone size: .

CDR3 protein: CASSNSGRTDTQYF
J gene: TRBJ2-3
V gene: TRBV19
clone size: .

CDR3 protein: CASSSADRGLGYTF
J gene: TRBJ1-2
V gene: TRBV28
clone size: .

CDR3 protein: CASTSKGAGKAFF
J gene: TRBJ1-1
V gene: TRBV12-3/TRBV12-4
clone size: .

CDR3 protein: CAWSVVRLAGEGNEQFF
J gene: TRBJ2-1
V gene: TRBV30
clone size: .

CDR3 protein: CASSPSSETQYF
J gene: TRBJ2-5
V gene: TRBV7-9
clone size: .

CDR3 protein: CSARVTQTRTQYF
J gene: TRBJ2-3
V gene: TRBV20-1
clone size: .

CDR3 protein: CASSFSSGGALRQYF
J gene: TRBJ2-7
V gene: TRBV12-3/TRBV12-4
clone size: .

CDR3 protein: CASRASGGKGNTIYF
J gene: TRBJ1-3
V gene: TRBV6-1
clone size: .

CDR3 protein: CASSIGVYSNTEAFF
J gene: TRBJ1-1
V gene: TRBV19
clone size: .

CDR3 protein: CASRQGAAGNTIYF
J gene: TRBJ1-3
V gene: TRBV3-1
clone size: .

CDR3 protein: CSVGTKRTTGELFF
J gene: TRBJ2-2
V gene: TRBV29-1
clone size: .